Below, 19 T cell receptor beta chains from the same sample are listed, as sequenced in a study of blood T cells in healthy people across ages. Through a sample-barcoded 5' primer and a J-beta primer mix, a second PCR was run for about 6 to 11 cycles. In TCRdb, the 5' RACE reads were re-called with MiXCR into one record per CDR3 protein. This sample has some 1.4 million distinct CDR3 sequences, with 42% found just once. Sequencing used blood. These receptors were taken from a woman younger than 30 in good health.

The table lists this clonotype with a few counts. The chain combines TRBV9 with TRBJ2-2, with TRBD2 as a possible D gene (6 bases). The CDR3 runs to 17 residues. The germline V gene has CDR1 SGDLS and CDR2 YYNGEE. The V gene lost 4 bases and the J gene lost 1 base, with 17 bases spanning the gap. The CDR3 region is CASSSRRDRVNTGELFF. The CDR3 DNA reads as TGTGCCAGCAGCAGTAGGCGGGATAGGGTGAACACCGGGGAGCTGTTTTTT.

The chain recombines TRBV20-1 with TRBJ1-1, with D maybe TRBD1 (5 bases). Germline-derived CDR1 and CDR2 are DFQATT and SNEGSKA (reference sequence). This CDR3 has 13 amino acids. V lost 6 bases and J lost 6, with 17 bases in between. This CDR3 is CSAWDHDGSEAFF. The CDR3 DNA reads as TGCAGTGCCTGGGACCACGATGGCTCTGAAGCTTTCTTT.

In its sample, this clonotype was seen a few times. The chain carries TRBV14 and TRBJ2-1, with D maybe TRBD2 (5 bases). V was shortened by 3 bases and J by 3 bases, with 9 bases between the two germline ends. This CDR3 is 14 amino acids long. Germline V gives CDR1 SGHDN, CDR2 FVKESK. The CDR3 loop reads CASSHRGNYNEQFF. DNA for the CDR3: TGTGCCAGCAGCCATCGGGGAAACTACAATGAGCAGTTCTTC.

The rearrangement joins TRBV7-6 to TRBJ1-4; maybe TRBD1 (5 bases). Per the germline V gene, CDR1 is SGHVS and CDR2 is FNYEAQ. V was pared by 1 base and J by 6 bases, with 9 bases between. This CDR3 region has 14 residues. The CDR3 reads CASSLGGTHEKLFF. The CDR3, as DNA: TGTGCCAGCAGCTTAGGGGGGACCCATGAAAAACTGTTTTTT.

The sample holds one count of this clonotype. The rearrangement links TRBV6-5 to TRBJ1-2; 7 bases are shared with TRBD1. The CDR3 sequence is 16 residues long. Trimming took 0 bases from V and 2 from J; bases not matched to a gene: 6. Germline CDR1 reads MNHEY; CDR2 reads SVGAGI. Written as DNA, the CDR3 is TGTGCCAGCAGTTACTCCCCGGGACAGAGCAACTATGGCTACACCTTC. Translation gives CASSYSPGQSNYGYTF.

This clonotype was detected a few times. The genes are TRBV11-1 and TRBJ2-5; 8 bases are shared with TRBD2. This CDR3 has 14 residues. Trimming cost V 10 bases and J 5 bases; bases outside gene matches: 12. Germline CDR1 and CDR2: SGHAT and FQDESV (reference sequence). This CDR3 reads CATGRSGSKETQYF. The CDR3 nucleotides are TGTGCCACCGGCCGCAGCGGGAGTAAGGAGACCCAGTACTTC. The whole variable domain, filled in from reference TRBV11-1 and TRBJ2-5, reads EAEVAQSPRYKITEKSQAVAFWCDPISGHATLYWYRQILGQGPELLVQFQDESVVDDSQLPKDRFSAERLKGVDSTLKIQPAELGDSAMYLCATGRSGSKETQYFGPGTRLLVL.

J is TRBJ2-5 and V is TRBV6-6; D assignment may be TRBD1 or TRBD2 (5 bases each). Germline values: CDR1 MNHNY, CDR2 SVGAGI (reference sequence). Trimming removed 0 bases at V and 3 bases at J, with 8 bases between. This CDR3 is built from 14 residues. The CDR3 DNA is TGTGCCAGCAGTTACTCGATGGGGGAAGAGACCCAGTACTTC. It codes for CASSYSMGEETQYF.

This clonotype has more than one count but fewer than ten. The chain couples TRBV2 to TRBJ2-5; no clear D gene. From germline, CDR1 is SNHLY and CDR2 FYNNEI. V was trimmed by 1 base and J by 4 bases, leaving 4 bases between them. The CDR3 runs 12 residues. The CDR3 DNA reads as TGTGCCAGCAGTGAAGGGGCAGAGACCCAGTACTTC. This translates into CASSEGAETQYF.

This clonotype came up many times. This chain connects TRBV5-1 to TRBJ2-1, with 8 bases aligning to TRBD2. CDR1 SGHRS and CDR2 YFSETQ come from the germline V gene. This CDR3 comprises 14 residues. V gave up 0 bases and J gave up 4 bases; unmatched junction bases: 0. The CDR3 loop is CASSLVAGYNEQFF. The CDR3 region has the DNA TGCGCCAGCAGCTTGGTAGCGGGATACAATGAGCAGTTCTTC.

The chain has TRBV12-3 or TRBV12-4 and TRBJ1-2; 8 positions match TRBD1. There are 16 residues in the CDR3. Trimming cost V 2 bases and J 1 base; bases outside gene matches: 6. The CDR3 loop is CASSLWQGANNYGYTF. The CDR3, as DNA: TGTGCCAGCAGTTTATGGCAGGGGGCGAATAACTATGGCTACACCTTC.

The chain carries TRBV28 and TRBJ1-2; 9 bases align to TRBD1. This CDR3 is built from 17 residues. J was trimmed by 0 bases and V by 4 bases; bases with no gene match: 9. From germline, CDR1 is MDHEN and CDR2 SYDVKM. The CDR3, as DNA: TGTGCCAGCAGTTCAATGACAGGGGGGCTTGCTAACTATGGCTACACCTTC. This encodes CASSSMTGGLANYGYTF.

A few counts support this clonotype. This rearrangement joins TRBV6-2 or TRBV6-3 to TRBJ2-1; 8 positions agree with TRBD2. After removal of 5 bases from V and 6 bases from J, the junction contained 3 bases not matched to a gene. Germline lookup yields CDR1 MNHEY and CDR2 SVGEGT. This CDR3 contains 13 residues. The CDR3 DNA sequence: TGTGCCAGCAGTAAAGCGGGAGTCAATGAGCAGTTCTTC. Protein product: CASSKAGVNEQFF.

The rearrangement links TRBV20-1 to TRBJ2-7, with D tentatively TRBD2 (5 bases). V shed 2 bases and J shed 0 bases, with 11 bases lying between them. The CDR3 totals 14 residues. From germline, CDR1 is DFQATT and CDR2 SNEGSKA (reference sequence). CDR3 loop: CSARIARSSYEQYF. The CDR3 DNA is TGCAGTGCTAGAATAGCGCGTAGCTCCTACGAGCAGTACTTC.

This chain links TRBV7-9 with TRBJ2-7, with a possible D match to TRBD2 (5 bases). The germline gives CDR1 SEHNR, CDR2 FQNEAQ (reference sequence). Trimming cost V 2 bases and J 5 bases, with 10 bases left between them. The CDR3 extends over 13 amino acids. CDR3: CASSLFEGNEQYF. Here the CDR3 DNA reads TGTGCCAGCAGCTTATTCGAGGGTAACGAGCAGTACTTC.

This clonotype was detected only a few times. V gene TRBV28 combines with J gene TRBJ2-5; D call uncertain. V was clipped by 6 bases and J by 3 bases, with 17 bases between them. The V gene's germline CDR1 is MDHEN and CDR2 SYDVKM. The CDR3 consists of 15 residues. CDR3: CASSGGFASKETQYF. CDR3 bases: TGTGCCAGCAGCGGTGGGTTCGCATCAAAAGAGACCCAGTACTTC.

This clonotype was recorded only once. The chain has TRBV2 and TRBJ1-6; D not resolved. This CDR3 is built from 15 residues. Per germline, CDR1 SNHLY and CDR2 FYNNEI. Between the trimmed V and J ends, which lost 7 bases and 2 bases, there was a span of 12 bases. This chain's CDR3 is CASTAGSTYNSPLHF. The CDR3 DNA sequence: TGTGCCAGCACCGCGGGGAGCACCTATAATTCACCCCTCCACTTT.

The chain combines TRBV5-1 with TRBJ2-3; TRBD2 matches 7 bases. Trimming cost V 0 bases and J 1 base; bases outside gene matches: 8. In germline, CDR1 is SGHRS, CDR2 YFSETQ. This CDR3 region has 17 residues. The CDR3 DNA sequence: TGCGCCAGCAGCTTGGGCTACGGGGGGTCGGGCACAGATACGCAGTATTTT. This encodes CASSLGYGGSGTDTQYF.

This clonotype turned up a few times. The chain has TRBV6-1 and TRBJ2-3, with D uncertain. V lost 3 bases to trimming and J lost 1 base, with 11 bases between them. The CDR3 has 15 amino acids. Germline CDR1 MNHNS, CDR2 SASEGT. The CDR3 loop reads CASSDLGRGTDTQYF. CDR3 bases: TGTGCCAGCAGTGATCTCGGTCGGGGCACAGATACGCAGTATTTT.

The chain combines TRBV28 with TRBJ2-3; a possible D gene is TRBD1 (6 bases). Germline V CDR1 and CDR2: MDHEN, SYDVKM. This CDR3 is built from 15 residues. The V end was cut by 2 bases, the J end by 5 bases, with 14 bases between. As DNA, the CDR3 is TGTGCCAGCAGTTTAGGGCAGCCAGGGGAAGATACGCAGTATTTT. This translates into CASSLGQPGEDTQYF.